Following are 19 T cell receptor beta chains from one sample sequenced in a study of identical twins. In TCRdb, the 5' RACE reads were re-called with MiXCR into one record per CDR3 protein. The sample records 1.5 million to 2 million distinct CDR3 sequences, roughly 35% being singletons. Sequences were obtained from cord blood. Receptors originate from a newborn girl in good health.

The gene calls are TRBV5-1 and TRBJ2-5; 8 bases align to TRBD2. The germline gives CDR1 SGHRS, CDR2 YFSETQ. This CDR3 region has 14 residues. V lost 4 bases and J lost 5; bases outside the gene matches: 7. The CDR3 DNA is TGCGCCAGCAGCACCCGGGGACTAGGGGAGACCCAGTACTTC. As protein: CASSTRGLGETQYF.

The chain couples TRBV10-3 to TRBJ1-2; possibly TRBD1 for D (5 bases). V was trimmed by 3 bases and J by 4 bases, leaving 6 bases between them. This CDR3 has 12 amino acids. Germline V lookup: CDR1 ENHRY, CDR2 SYGVKD. DNA of the CDR3: TGTGCCATCAGTGACAGGGCCTATGGCTACACCTTC. Translating gives CAISDRAYGYTF.

This clonotype was seen more than once but under ten times. The chain employs TRBV5-1 and TRBJ2-5; 11 positions agree with TRBD2. The trim removed 1 base at V and 7 bases at J, leaving 6 bases unmatched. CDR1 is SGHRS and CDR2 is YFSETQ in the germline V gene. This CDR3 region has 15 residues. In DNA, the CDR3 is TGCGCCAGCAGCTTGATAATCCTAGCGGGGGGGACCCAGTACTTC. It is translated as CASSLIILAGGTQYF. Complete variable domain (other parts from reference TRBV5-1 and TRBJ2-5): KAGVTQTPRYLIKTRGQQVTLSCSPISGHRSVSWYQQTPGQGLQFLFEYFSETQRNKGNFPGRFSGRQFSNSRSEMNVSTLELGDSALYLCASSLIILAGGTQYFGPGTRLLVL.

This sequence joins TRBV12-3 or TRBV12-4 and TRBJ1-5, with TRBD1 identical over 7 bases. The CDR3 has 17 residues. The ends lost 4 bases at V and 3 bases at J; junction bases unmatched: 12. The CDR3 nucleotides read TGTGCCAGCAGTTCCCGAACAGGGGACGGCCTCAATCAGCCCCAGCATTTT. Translated, it gives CASSSRTGDGLNQPQHF.

This clonotype was counted a few times. CDR3 coding DNA: TGTGCCAGCAGTTTCCAGACAGGGGGTGAAGAGACCCAGTACTTC. It yields the protein CASSFQTGGEETQYF. The chain uses TRBV28 and TRBJ2-5; 9 bases line up with TRBD1. The CDR3 contains 15 residues. V shed 3 bases, J shed 3 bases, and the junction held 5 bases outside the gene matches. Germline V CDR1 and CDR2: MDHEN, SYDVKM.

The chain uses TRBV19 and TRBJ2-1; 8 bases agree with TRBD2. In germline, CDR1 is LNHDA, CDR2 SQIVND (reference sequence). This CDR3 comprises 17 residues. Trimming removed 1 base from V and 0 bases from J; junction bases left unmatched: 5. Here the CDR3 reads CASSIGLAGSSYNEQFF. CDR3 sequence (DNA): TGTGCCAGTAGTATAGGGCTAGCGGGTAGCTCCTACAATGAGCAGTTCTTC.

The J gene is TRBJ2-3, the V gene TRBV4-1, with TRBD2 identical over 10 bases. Germline V CDR1 and CDR2: MGHRA, YSYEKL. The junction had 4 bases not matched to a gene; V was cut back by 8 bases and J by 2 bases. This CDR3 region has 14 residues. CDR3 sequence: CASRTSGFTDTQYF. In nucleotides, the CDR3 is TGCGCCAGCCGGACTAGCGGATTCACAGATACGCAGTATTTT.

In the case of this clonotype: A read error may account for a junction end that differs from germline. The chain is built from TRBV28 and TRBJ2-3, with 10 bases fitting TRBD1. CDR3 length equals 15 residues. Germline CDR1 is MDHEN and CDR2 is SYDVKM. CDR3 loop: CAGSLGDRGTDTQYF. The CDR3 DNA reads as TGTGCCGGCAGTTTAGGGGACAGGGGTACCGATACGCAGTATTTT.

The chain links TRBV6-6 to TRBJ2-7, with D perhaps given as TRBD1 or TRBD2 (5 bases each). Germline V gene data show CDR1 as MNHNY and CDR2 as SVGAGI (reference sequence). CDR3 length equals 15 residues. V shed 6 bases and J shed 2 bases, with 17 bases lying between them. As DNA, the CDR3 is TGTGCCAGCAGCATTGGTAGGGACCTTACCTACGAGCAGTACTTC. Its protein is CASSIGRDLTYEQYF.

The chain is built from TRBV7-2 and TRBJ2-1, with D hard to call. V was trimmed by 4 bases and J by 0 bases, leaving 10 bases between them. This CDR3 region has 15 residues. The germline CDR1 and CDR2 sequences are SGHTA and FQGNSA. CDR3 nucleotide sequence: TGTGCCAGCAGCTCACACACCAACTCCTACAATGAGCAGTTCTTC. This encodes CASSSHTNSYNEQFF.

This clonotype was seen a single time. One end of the junction fails to match germline, which may point to a read error. The chain joins TRBV6-5 to TRBJ2-7; D perhaps matches TRBD1 (5 bases). The J call may be faulty, since TRBJ2-5 better matches the DNA end. Germline V CDR1 and CDR2: MNHEY, SVGAGI. This CDR3 is 14 amino acids long. The CDR3 here is CVSSYSTGAETQYF. As DNA, the CDR3 is TGTGTCAGCAGTTACTCAACAGGAGCAGAGACCCAGTACTTC.

The chain recombines TRBV21-1 with TRBJ2-4; TRBD1, the D gene given by the table, was not confirmed from the DNA. TRBV21-1 corresponds to a pseudogene. The CDR3 has 13 residues. CDR3 sequence reads: CASSKAWDSTQYF. The CDR3 nucleotides read TGTGCCAGCAGCAAAGCATGGGACAGCACGCAGTACTTC.

The chain couples TRBV27 to TRBJ2-7, with 12 bases that match TRBD2. After removal of 8 bases from V and 4 bases from J, the junction contained 9 bases not matched to a gene. The CDR3 has 15 amino acids. Germline V gene lookup returns CDR1 MNHEY and CDR2 SMNVEV (reference sequence). The CDR3 sequence: CASSGLAGKRYEQYF. CDR3 in DNA: TGTGCCAGCTCCGGACTAGCGGGGAAACGATACGAGCAGTACTTC.

This clonotype was found many times. The chain couples TRBV5-1 to TRBJ2-7; D uncertain. The CDR3 sequence is 11 residues long. The V end was cut by 4 bases, the J end by 3 bases, with 5 bases between. Looked up from germline, CDR1 is SGHRS and CDR2 is YFSETQ. CDR3 coding DNA: TGCGCCAGCAGCACTTTCTACGAGCAGTACTTC. It specifies CASSTFYEQYF.

This clonotype was recorded at least ten times. The gene calls are TRBV3-1 and TRBJ1-2; no clear D gene. V was clipped by 2 bases and J by 8 bases, with 12 bases between them. Germline V CDR1 and CDR2: LGHDT, YNNKEL (reference sequence). CDR3 length: 13 residues. The DNA for the CDR3 is TGTGCCAGCAGCCAACTTATTGGAAAGGGCTACACCTTC. The encoded protein is CASSQLIGKGYTF.

The rearrangement joins TRBV10-3 to TRBJ2-5; TRBD2 is a possible D gene (6 bases). Per the germline V gene, CDR1 is ENHRY and CDR2 is SYGVKD. The CDR3 has 14 amino acids. The ends were cut back, 2 bases at V and 3 bases at J, with 10 bases in the middle. The CDR3: CAISEPRDKETQYF. CDR3 DNA: TGTGCCATCAGTGAGCCGCGGGATAAAGAGACCCAGTACTTC.

V usage is TRBV24-1 and J usage is TRBJ2-3; D is perhaps TRBD2 (6 bases). The CDR3 has 14 residues. The V end lost 3 bases, the J end lost 4 bases, and 10 bases lay between the germline ends. Germline V gives CDR1 KGHDR, CDR2 SFDVKD. CDR3 sequence (DNA): TGTGCCACCAGTGATGGCGGGGTTCCAGATACGCAGTATTTT. Its protein product is CATSDGGVPDTQYF.

This clonotype was recorded at least ten times. The genes are TRBV29-1 and TRBJ1-2, with D perhaps TRBD1 (5 bases). Germline V gene lookup returns CDR1 SQVTM and CDR2 ANQGSEA. This CDR3 contains 13 residues. Trimming cost V 6 bases and J 0 bases, with 11 bases left between them. As DNA, the CDR3 is TGCAGCGTCAACAGGCTAGCTAACTATGGCTACACCTTC. It yields the protein CSVNRLANYGYTF.

This clonotype was seen a few times. This chain connects TRBV14 to TRBJ2-3, with 8 bases identical to TRBD2. The V gene's germline CDR1 is SGHDN and CDR2 FVKESK. The J segment lost 5 bases and the V segment lost 2 bases, leaving 9 bases of the junction unmatched. CDR3 size: 16 residues. The DNA of the CDR3 is TGTGCCAGCAGCCAAATCGCGGGACTAGTAGGAGATACGCAGTATTTT. Protein product: CASSQIAGLVGDTQYF.